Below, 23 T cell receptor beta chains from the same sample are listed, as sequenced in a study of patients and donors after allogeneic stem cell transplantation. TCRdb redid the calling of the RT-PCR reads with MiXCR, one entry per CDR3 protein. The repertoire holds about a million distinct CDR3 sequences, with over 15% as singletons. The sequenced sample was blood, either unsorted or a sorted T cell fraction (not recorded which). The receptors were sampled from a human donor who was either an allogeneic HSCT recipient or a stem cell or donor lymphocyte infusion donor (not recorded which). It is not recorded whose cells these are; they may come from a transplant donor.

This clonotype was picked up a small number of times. The CDR3 here is CASSFGNRAGQPQHF. The CDR3 nucleotides read TGTGCCAGCAGTTTCGGAAACAGGGCGGGTCAGCCCCAGCATTTT. V and J are TRBV12-3 or TRBV12-4 and TRBJ1-5, with D tentatively TRBD1 (6 bases). This CDR3 comprises 15 residues. The ends were cut back, 3 bases at V and 6 bases at J, with 15 bases in the middle.

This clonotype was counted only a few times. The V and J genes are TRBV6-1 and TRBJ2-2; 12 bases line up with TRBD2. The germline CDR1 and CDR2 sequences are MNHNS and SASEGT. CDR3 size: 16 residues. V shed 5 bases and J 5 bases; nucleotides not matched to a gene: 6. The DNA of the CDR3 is TGTGCCAGCAGTCGGACTAGCGGGGCGTGGACCGGGGAGCTGTTTTTT. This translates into CASSRTSGAWTGELFF.

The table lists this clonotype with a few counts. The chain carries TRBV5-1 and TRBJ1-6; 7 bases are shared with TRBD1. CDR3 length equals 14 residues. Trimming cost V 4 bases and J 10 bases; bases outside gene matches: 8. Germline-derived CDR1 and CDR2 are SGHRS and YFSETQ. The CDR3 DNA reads TGCGCCAGCAGCAAAGACAGGGTAGAGTCACCCCTCCACTTT. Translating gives CASSKDRVESPLHF. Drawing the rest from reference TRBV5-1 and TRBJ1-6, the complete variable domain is KAGVTQTPRYLIKTRGQQVTLSCSPISGHRSVSWYQQTPGQGLQFLFEYFSETQRNKGNFPGRFSGRQFSNSRSEMNVSTLELGDSALYLCASSKDRVESPLHFGNGTRLTVT.

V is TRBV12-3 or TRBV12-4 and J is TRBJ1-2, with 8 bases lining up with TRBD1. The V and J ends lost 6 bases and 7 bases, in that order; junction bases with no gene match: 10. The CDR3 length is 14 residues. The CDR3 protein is CASRPDREVTGYTF. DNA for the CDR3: TGTGCCAGCAGGCCGGACAGGGAGGTCACTGGCTACACCTTC.

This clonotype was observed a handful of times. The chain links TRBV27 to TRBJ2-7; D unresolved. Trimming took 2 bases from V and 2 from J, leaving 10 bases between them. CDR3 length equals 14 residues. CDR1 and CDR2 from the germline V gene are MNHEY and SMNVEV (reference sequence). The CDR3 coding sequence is TGTGCCAGCAGTTTAAACCCGGCAGCCTACGAGCAGTACTTC. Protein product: CASSLNPAAYEQYF.

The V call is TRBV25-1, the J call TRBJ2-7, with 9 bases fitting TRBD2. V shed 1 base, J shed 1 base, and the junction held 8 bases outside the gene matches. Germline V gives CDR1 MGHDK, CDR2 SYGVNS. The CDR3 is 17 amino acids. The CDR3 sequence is CASSESRASGNSYEQYF. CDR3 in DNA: TGTGCCAGCAGTGAATCCCGTGCTAGCGGGAATTCCTACGAGCAGTACTTC.

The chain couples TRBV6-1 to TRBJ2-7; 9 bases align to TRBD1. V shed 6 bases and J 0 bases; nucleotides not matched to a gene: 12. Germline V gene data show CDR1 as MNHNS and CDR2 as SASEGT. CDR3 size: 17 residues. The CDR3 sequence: CASSDNRGRTDSYEQYF. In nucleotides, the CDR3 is TGTGCCAGCAGCGATAACAGGGGGCGAACCGACTCCTACGAGCAGTACTTC.

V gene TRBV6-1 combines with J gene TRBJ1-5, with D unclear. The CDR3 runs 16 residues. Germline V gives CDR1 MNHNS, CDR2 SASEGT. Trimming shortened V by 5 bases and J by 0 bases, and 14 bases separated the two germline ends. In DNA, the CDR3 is TGTGCCAGCAGTCAGTTAGCCGGGGATAGCAATCAGCCCCAGCATTTT. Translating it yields CASSQLAGDSNQPQHF.

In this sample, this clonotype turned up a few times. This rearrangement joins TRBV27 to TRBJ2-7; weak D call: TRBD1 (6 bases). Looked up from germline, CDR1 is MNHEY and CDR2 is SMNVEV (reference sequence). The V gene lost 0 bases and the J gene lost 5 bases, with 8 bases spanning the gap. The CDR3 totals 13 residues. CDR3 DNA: TGTGCCAGCAGTTTATCGCACAGGGACGAGCAGTACTTC. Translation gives CASSLSHRDEQYF.

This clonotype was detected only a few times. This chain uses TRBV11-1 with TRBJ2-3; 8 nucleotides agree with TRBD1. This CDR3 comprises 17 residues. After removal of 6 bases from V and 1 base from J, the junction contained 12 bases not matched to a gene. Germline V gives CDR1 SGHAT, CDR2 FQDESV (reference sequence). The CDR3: CASRDKTGVVGTDTQYF. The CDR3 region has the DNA TGTGCCAGCAGGGATAAGACAGGGGTTGTCGGCACAGATACGCAGTATTTT.

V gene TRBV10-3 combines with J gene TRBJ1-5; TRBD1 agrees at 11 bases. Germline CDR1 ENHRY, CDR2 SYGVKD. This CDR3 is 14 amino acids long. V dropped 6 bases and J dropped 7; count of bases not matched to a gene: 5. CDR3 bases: TGTGCCATCAGCCGGACAGGGGGCTGGCAGCCCCAGCATTTT. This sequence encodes CAISRTGGWQPQHF.

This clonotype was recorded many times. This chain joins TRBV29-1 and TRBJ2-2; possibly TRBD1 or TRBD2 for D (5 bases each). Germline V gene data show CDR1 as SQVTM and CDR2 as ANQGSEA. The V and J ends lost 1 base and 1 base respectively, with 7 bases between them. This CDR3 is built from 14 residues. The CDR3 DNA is TGCAGCGTTGAAGGGGACGGGAACACCGGGGAGCTGTTTTTT. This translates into CSVEGDGNTGELFF.

The CDR3 nucleotides are TGCAGTGCTAGAGACCACAGGAGGGCCTACGAGCAGTACTTC. This gives the protein CSARDHRRAYEQYF. The genes are TRBV20-1 and TRBJ2-7; D possibly corresponds to TRBD2 (6 bases). Germline V gene data show CDR1 as DFQATT and CDR2 as SNEGSKA (reference sequence). With 0 bases removed from V and 2 bases from J, the gap between germline ends came to 11 bases. This CDR3 spans 14 amino acids.

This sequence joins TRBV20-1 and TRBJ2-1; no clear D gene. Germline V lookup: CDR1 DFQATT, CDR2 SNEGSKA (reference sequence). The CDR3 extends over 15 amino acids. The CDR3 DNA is TGCAGCTTTCTTAGAAGCAGGAGCTGGTTGAATGAGCAGTTCTTC. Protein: CSFLRSRSWLNEQFF.

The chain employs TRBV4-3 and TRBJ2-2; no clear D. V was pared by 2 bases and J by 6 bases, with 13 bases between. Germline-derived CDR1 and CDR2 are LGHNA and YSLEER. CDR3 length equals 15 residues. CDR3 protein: CASSQYFVSPGELFF. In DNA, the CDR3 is TGCGCCAGCAGCCAATATTTCGTGAGCCCCGGGGAGCTGTTTTTT.

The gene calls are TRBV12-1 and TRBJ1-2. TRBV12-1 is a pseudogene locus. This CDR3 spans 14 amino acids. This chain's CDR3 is CASSSIRANYGYTF. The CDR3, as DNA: TGTGCCAGCAGCTCCATCAGGGCTAACTATGGCTACACCTTC.

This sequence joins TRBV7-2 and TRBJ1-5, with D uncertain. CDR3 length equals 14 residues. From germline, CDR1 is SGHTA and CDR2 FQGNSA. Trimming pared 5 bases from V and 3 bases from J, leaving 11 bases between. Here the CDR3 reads CASSPGPINQPQHF. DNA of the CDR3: TGTGCCAGCAGCCCAGGACCGATCAATCAGCCCCAGCATTTT.

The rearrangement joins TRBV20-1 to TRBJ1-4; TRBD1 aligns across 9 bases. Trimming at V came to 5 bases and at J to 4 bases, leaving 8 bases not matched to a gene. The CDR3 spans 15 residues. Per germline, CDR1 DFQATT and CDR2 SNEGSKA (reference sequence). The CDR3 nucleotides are TGCAGTGCTCCCATTCCGGGACAGGGTAATGAAAAACTGTTTTTT. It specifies CSAPIPGQGNEKLFF.

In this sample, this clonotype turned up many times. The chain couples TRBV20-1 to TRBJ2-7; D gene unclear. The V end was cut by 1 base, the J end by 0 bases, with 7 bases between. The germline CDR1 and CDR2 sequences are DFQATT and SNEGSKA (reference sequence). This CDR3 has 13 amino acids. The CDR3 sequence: CSARVKSSYEQYF. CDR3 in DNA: TGCAGTGCTAGAGTTAAGAGCTCCTACGAGCAGTACTTC.

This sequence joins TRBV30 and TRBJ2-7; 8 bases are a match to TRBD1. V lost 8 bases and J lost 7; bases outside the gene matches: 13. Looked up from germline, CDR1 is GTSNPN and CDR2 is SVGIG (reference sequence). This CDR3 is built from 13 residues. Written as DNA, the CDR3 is TGTGCCGGTGTTGGACAGGGACTTTTTGAGCAGTACTTC. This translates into CAGVGQGLFEQYF.

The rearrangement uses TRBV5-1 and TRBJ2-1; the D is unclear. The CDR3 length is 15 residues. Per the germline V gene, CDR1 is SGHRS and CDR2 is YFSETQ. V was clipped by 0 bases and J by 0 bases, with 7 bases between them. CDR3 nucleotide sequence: TGCGCCAGCAGCTTGGTCACCAGCTCCTACAATGAGCAGTTCTTC. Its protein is CASSLVTSSYNEQFF. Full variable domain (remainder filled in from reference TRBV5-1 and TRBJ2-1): KAGVTQTPRYLIKTRGQQVTLSCSPISGHRSVSWYQQTPGQGLQFLFEYFSETQRNKGNFPGRFSGRQFSNSRSEMNVSTLELGDSALYLCASSLVTSSYNEQFFGPGTRLTVL.

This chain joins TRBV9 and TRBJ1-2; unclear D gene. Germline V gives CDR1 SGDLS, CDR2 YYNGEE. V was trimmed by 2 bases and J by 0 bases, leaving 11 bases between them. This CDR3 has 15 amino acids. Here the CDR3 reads CASSVRTEANYGYTF. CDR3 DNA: TGTGCCAGCAGCGTCAGGACGGAAGCTAACTATGGCTACACCTTC.

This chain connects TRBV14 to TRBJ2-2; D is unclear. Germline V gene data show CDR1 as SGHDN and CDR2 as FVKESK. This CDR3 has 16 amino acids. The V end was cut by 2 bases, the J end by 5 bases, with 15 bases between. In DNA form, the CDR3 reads TGTGCCAGCAGCCAAATGGGGATCCCCGGGACCGGGGAGCTGTTTTTT. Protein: CASSQMGIPGTGELFF.